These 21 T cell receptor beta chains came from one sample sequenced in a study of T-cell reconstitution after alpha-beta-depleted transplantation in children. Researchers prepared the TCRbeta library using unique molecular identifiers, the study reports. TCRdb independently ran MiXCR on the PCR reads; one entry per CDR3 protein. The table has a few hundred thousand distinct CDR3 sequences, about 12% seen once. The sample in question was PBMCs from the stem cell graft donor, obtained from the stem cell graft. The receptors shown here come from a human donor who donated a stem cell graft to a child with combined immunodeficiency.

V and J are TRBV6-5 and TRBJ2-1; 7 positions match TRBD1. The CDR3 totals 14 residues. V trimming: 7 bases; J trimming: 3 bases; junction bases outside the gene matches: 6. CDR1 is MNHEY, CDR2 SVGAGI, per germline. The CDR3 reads CASNWDSNYNEQFF. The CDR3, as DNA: TGTGCCAGCAATTGGGACAGTAACTACAATGAGCAGTTCTTC.

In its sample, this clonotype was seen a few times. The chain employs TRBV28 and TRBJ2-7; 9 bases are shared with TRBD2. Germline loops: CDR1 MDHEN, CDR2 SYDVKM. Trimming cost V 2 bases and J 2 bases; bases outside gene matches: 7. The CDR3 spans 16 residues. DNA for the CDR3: TGTGCCAGCAGTTTACAGGGACTAGCCCTCACCTACGAGCAGTACTTC. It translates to CASSLQGLALTYEQYF.

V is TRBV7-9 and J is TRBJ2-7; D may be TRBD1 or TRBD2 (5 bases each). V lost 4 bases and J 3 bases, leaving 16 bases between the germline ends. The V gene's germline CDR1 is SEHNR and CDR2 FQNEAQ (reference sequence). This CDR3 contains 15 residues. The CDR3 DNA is TGTGCCAGCAGCTCGGCCGTAGGGGACCACTACGAGCAGTACTTC. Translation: CASSSAVGDHYEQYF.

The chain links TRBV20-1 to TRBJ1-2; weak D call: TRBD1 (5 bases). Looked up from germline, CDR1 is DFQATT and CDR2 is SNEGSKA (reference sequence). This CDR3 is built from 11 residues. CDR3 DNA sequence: TGCAGGACTGGAGGGGACTATGGCTACACCTTC. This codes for CRTGGDYGYTF.

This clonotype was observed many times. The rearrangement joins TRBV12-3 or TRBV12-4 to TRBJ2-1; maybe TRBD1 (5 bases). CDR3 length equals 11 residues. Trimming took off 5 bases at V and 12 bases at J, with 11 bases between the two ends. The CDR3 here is CASSLTVRQFF. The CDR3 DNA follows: TGTGCCAGCAGTCTGACAGTGCGGCAGTTCTTC.

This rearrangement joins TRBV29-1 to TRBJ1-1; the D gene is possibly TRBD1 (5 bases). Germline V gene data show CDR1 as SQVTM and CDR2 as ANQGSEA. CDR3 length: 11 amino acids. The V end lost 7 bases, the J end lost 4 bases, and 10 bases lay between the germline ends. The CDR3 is CSAQGGTEAFF. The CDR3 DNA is TGCAGCGCCCAGGGAGGCACTGAAGCTTTCTTT.

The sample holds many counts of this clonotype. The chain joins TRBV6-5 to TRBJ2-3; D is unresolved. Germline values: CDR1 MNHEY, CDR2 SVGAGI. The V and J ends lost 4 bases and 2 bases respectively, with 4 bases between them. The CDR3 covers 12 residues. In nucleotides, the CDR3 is TGTGCCAGCAGTTCGATCACAGATACGCAGTATTTT. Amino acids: CASSSITDTQYF.

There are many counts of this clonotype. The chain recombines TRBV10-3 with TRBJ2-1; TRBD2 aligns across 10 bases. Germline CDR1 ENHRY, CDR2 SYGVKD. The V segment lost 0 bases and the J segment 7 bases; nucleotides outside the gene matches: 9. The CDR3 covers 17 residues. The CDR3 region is CAISESKTSGAANEQFF. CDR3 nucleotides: TGTGCCATCAGTGAGTCTAAAACTAGCGGGGCCGCAAATGAGCAGTTCTTC.

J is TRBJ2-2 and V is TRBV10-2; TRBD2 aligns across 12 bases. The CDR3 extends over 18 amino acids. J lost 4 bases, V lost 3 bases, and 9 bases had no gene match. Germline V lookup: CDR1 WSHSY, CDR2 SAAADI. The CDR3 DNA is TGCGCCAGCAGTGACCGTCTAGCGGGGGGGCCGAGCACCGGGGAGCTGTTTTTT. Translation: CASSDRLAGGPSTGELFF.

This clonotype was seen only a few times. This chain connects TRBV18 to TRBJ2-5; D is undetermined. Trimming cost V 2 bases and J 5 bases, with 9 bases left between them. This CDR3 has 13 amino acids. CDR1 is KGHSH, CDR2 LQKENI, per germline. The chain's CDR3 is CASSPAGSETQYF. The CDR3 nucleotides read TGTGCCAGCTCACCAGCCGGGTCGGAGACCCAGTACTTC.

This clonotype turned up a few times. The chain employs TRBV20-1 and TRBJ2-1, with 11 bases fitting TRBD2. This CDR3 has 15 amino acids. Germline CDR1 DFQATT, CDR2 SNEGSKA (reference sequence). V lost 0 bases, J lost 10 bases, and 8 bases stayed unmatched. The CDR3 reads CSARDVAGGLGEQFF. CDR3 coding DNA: TGCAGTGCTAGAGATGTAGCGGGGGGGCTTGGCGAGCAGTTCTTC.

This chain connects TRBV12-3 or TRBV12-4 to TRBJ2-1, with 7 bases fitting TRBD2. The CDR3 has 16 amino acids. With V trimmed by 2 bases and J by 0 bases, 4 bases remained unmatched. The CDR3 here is CASSLRDYSSYNEQFF. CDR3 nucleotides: TGTGCCAGCAGTTTAAGGGACTATAGCTCCTACAATGAGCAGTTCTTC.

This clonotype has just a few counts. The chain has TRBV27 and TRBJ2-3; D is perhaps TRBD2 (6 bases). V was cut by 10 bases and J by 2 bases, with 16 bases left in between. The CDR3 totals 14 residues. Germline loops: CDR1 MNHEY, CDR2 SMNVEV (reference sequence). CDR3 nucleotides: TGTGCCACCCTTCTAGCGCCGAACACAGATACGCAGTATTTT. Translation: CATLLAPNTDTQYF.

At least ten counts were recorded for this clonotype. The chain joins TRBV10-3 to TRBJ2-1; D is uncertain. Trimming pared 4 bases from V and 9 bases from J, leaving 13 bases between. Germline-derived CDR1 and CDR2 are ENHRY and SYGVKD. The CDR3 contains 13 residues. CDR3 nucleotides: TGTGCCATCAGTGTCGAGGTAGCTGGTGAGCAGTTCTTC. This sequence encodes CAISVEVAGEQFF.

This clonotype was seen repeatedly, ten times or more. The CDR3, as DNA: TGTGCCACCAGTGATTTCCGAGCGGGCCGCTCCTACAATGAGCAGTTCTTC. Its protein is CATSDFRAGRSYNEQFF. The chain uses TRBV24-1 and TRBJ2-1; weak D call: TRBD2 (6 bases). Trimming pared 1 base from V and 0 bases from J, leaving 12 bases between. The CDR3 spans 17 residues. Germline loops: CDR1 KGHDR, CDR2 SFDVKD.

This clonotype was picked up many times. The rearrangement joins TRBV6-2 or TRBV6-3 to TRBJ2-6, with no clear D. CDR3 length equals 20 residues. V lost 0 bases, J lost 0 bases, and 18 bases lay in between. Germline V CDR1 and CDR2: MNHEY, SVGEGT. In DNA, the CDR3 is TGTGCCAGCAGTTACTCGGTTTTCTCGGACCAAGCCTCTGGGGCCAACGTCCTGACTTTC. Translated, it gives CASSYSVFSDQASGANVLTF.

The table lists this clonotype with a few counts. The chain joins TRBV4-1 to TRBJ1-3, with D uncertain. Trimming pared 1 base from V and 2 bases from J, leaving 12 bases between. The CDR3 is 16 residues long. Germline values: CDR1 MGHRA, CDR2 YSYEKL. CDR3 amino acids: CASSQGPGRTGNTIYF. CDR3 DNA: TGCGCCAGCAGCCAAGGACCCGGGAGGACTGGAAACACCATATATTTT.

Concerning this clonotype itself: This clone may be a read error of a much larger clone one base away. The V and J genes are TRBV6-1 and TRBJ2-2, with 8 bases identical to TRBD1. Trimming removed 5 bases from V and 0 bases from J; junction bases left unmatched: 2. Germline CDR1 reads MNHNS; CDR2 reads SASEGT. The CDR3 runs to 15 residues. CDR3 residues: CASSPQGANTGELFF. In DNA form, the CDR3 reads TGTGCCAGCAGTCCACAGGGGGCGAACACCGGGGAGCTGTTTTTT.

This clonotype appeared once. The CDR3 DNA reads as TGTGCCAGCAGGTTTGAAGTGCTGGAGACCCAGTACTTC. Translated, it gives CASRFEVLETQYF. The rearrangement uses TRBV2 and TRBJ2-5; D uncertain. The ends were cut back, 6 bases at V and 5 bases at J, with 13 bases in the middle. Looked up from germline, CDR1 is SNHLY and CDR2 is FYNNEI. CDR3 length: 13 residues. The full variable domain, its missing parts supplied by reference TRBV2 and TRBJ2-5, is EPEVTQTPSHQVTQMGQEVILRCVPISNHLYFYWYRQILGQKVEFLVSFYNNEISEKSEIFDDQFSVERPDGSNFTLKIRSTKLEDSAMYFCASRFEVLETQYFGPGTRLLVL.

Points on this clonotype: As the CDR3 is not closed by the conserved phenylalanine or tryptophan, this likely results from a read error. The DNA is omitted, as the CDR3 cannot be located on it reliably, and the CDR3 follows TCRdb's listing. This chain's CDR3 is CASSKDIRRSPLHS. V and J are TRBV21-1 and TRBJ1-6; the table's D gene call, TRBD1, was not cross checked with the DNA. TRBV21-1 is labeled a pseudogene. Both ends counted, the CDR3 spans 14 residues.

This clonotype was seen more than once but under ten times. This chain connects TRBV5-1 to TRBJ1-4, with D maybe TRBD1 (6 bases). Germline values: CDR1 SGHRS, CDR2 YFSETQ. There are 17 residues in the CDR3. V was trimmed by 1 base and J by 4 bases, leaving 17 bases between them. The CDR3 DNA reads TGCGCCAGCAGCTTGAAGCTTCGGGACAACTTTAATGAAAAACTGTTTTTT. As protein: CASSLKLRDNFNEKLFF.